This TCR beta chain was found in a study of blood T cell repertoires in COVID-19. CDR3 length: 12 amino acids. Germline values: CDR1 MNHEY, CDR2 SVGAGI. Trimming stripped 3 bases from V and 8 bases from J, with 8 bases between. Sequencing was performed with immunoSEQ multiplex PCR; in TCRdb, only in-frame clones are kept and a portion is missing. Of some 200,000 clones in the sample, 94% were seen once. The rearrangement joins TRBV6-5 to TRBJ1-5; D unclear. The receptor's source is a man aged 25 to 40 with COVID-19, enrolled during active disease. The specimen sequenced was peripheral blood. CDR3: CASSYEVEPQHF. As DNA, the CDR3 is TGTGCCAGCAGTTATGAGGTCGAGCCCCAGCATTTT.